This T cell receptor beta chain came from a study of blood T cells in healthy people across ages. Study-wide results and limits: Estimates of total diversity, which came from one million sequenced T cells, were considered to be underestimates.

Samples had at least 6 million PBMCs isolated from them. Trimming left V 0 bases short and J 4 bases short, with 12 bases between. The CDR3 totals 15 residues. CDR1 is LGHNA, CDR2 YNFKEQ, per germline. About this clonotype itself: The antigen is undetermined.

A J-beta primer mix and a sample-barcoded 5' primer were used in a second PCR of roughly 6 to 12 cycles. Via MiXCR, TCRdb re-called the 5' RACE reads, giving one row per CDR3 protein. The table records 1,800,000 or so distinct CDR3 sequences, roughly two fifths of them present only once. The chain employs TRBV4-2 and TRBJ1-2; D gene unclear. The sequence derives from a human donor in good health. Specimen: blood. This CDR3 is CASSQEQSLGYGYTF. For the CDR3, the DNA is TGTGCCAGCAGCCAAGAACAAAGTCTAGGCTATGGCTACACCTTC.